The 3 T cell receptor beta chains listed next were all sequenced from one sample in a study of T cells after yellow fever vaccination. MiXCR was run by TCRdb on the 5' RACE reads, yielding one entry per CDR3 protein. In the table there are 250,000 to 300,000 distinct CDR3 sequences, 7.5% to 9.5% of which are singletons. Sequencing was performed on CD4+ T cells sorted from PBMCs, taken 5 days after the yellow fever booster vaccination. The receptor source for this set is a man between 18 and 35 years old who received the YFV17D yellow fever vaccine.

V gene TRBV2 combines with J gene TRBJ2-5; 9 nucleotides align to TRBD1. Germline trimming cut 8 bases from V and 4 bases from J; bases unmatched to any gene: 11. CDR1 is SNHLY, CDR2 FYNNEI, per germline. This CDR3 has 15 residues. CDR3 protein: CASRITGGSRETQYF. The DNA for the CDR3 is TGTGCCAGCCGAATAACAGGGGGCTCGAGAGAGACCCAGTACTTC. The full variable domain, its missing parts supplied by reference TRBV2 and TRBJ2-5, is EPEVTQTPSHQVTQMGQEVILRCVPISNHLYFYWYRQILGQKVEFLVSFYNNEISEKSEIFDDQFSVERPDGSNFTLKIRSTKLEDSAMYFCASRITGGSRETQYFGPGTRLLVL.

The table lists this clonotype with many counts. The CDR3 DNA follows: TGTGCCAGCAGCCGACCAGGGGGGGGCGGGGAGCTGTTTTTT. Encoded protein: CASSRPGGGGELFF. V gene TRBV7-2 combines with J gene TRBJ2-2; TRBD1 or TRBD2 may be the D gene (7 bases each). V was shortened by 5 bases and J by 7 bases, with 14 bases between the two germline ends. The CDR3 is made up of 14 amino acids. Germline assignment: CDR1 SGHTA and CDR2 FQGNSA.

This clonotype was recorded many times. This chain links TRBV12-3 or TRBV12-4 with TRBJ1-5; D is unclear. CDR3 length equals 14 residues. Trimming left V 5 bases short and J 4 bases short, with 12 bases between. Written as DNA, the CDR3 is TGTGCCAGCAGTCTAGACGGACTAAATCAGCCCCAGCATTTT. This encodes CASSLDGLNQPQHF.